These 28 T cell receptor beta chains share one sample of origin, sequenced in a study of cytomegalovirus exposure and HLA in healthy donors. Profiling relied on immunoSEQ multiplex PCR, and the TCRdb table lists in-frame clones only, not all of them. The sample holds around 190,000 clones, about 84% seen once. Sequencing input: PBMCs. Receptors originate from a woman under 30 in good health and CMV-seronegative.

The chain combines TRBV27 with TRBJ2-7, with 12 bases matching TRBD2. Germline V gene sequence: CDR1 MNHEY, CDR2 SMNVEV (reference sequence). After removal of 0 bases from V and 7 bases from J, the junction contained 16 bases not matched to a gene. The CDR3 has 19 residues. The CDR3: CASSLSNPWTSGDTWEQYF. CDR3 in DNA: TGTGCCAGCAGTTTATCGAACCCATGGACTAGCGGGGACACTTGGGAGCAGTACTTC.

The genes are TRBV19 and TRBJ2-2, with no clear D. CDR3 size: 15 residues. Trimming took off 5 bases at V and 3 bases at J, with 13 bases between the two ends. Germline CDR1 is LNHDA and CDR2 is SQIVND (reference sequence). The CDR3 bases are TGTGCCAGTAGTCCCGCTACCGGAGACACCGGGGAGCTGTTTTTT. Its translation: CASSPATGDTGELFF.

The rearrangement uses TRBV2 and TRBJ2-2; maybe TRBD1 (6 bases). The CDR3 is 15 residues long. V was pared by 6 bases and J by 1 base, with 12 bases between. The germline gives CDR1 SNHLY, CDR2 FYNNEI. The CDR3: CASRGQLRNTGELFF. The CDR3 region has the DNA TGTGCCAGCAGAGGACAGCTCCGGAACACCGGGGAGCTGTTTTTT.

This chain uses TRBV2 with TRBJ2-5, with a possible D match to TRBD1 (6 bases). The CDR3 is made up of 17 amino acids. V was pared by 6 bases and J by 0 bases, with 20 bases between. From germline, CDR1 is SNHLY and CDR2 FYNNEI. The CDR3 region has the DNA TGTGCCAGCAGCGACCCAGGACAGTACCAGGACCAAGAGACCCAGTACTTC. This codes for CASSDPGQYQDQETQYF.

The rearrangement uses TRBV27 and TRBJ2-2; no definite D call. The CDR3 has 12 amino acids. Germline V gene sequence: CDR1 MNHEY, CDR2 SMNVEV (reference sequence). Trimming stripped 6 bases from V and 1 base from J, with 3 bases between. The CDR3, as DNA: TGTGCCAGCAGCCGGAACACCGGGGAGCTGTTTTTT. Translated: CASSRNTGELFF.

V and J are TRBV19 and TRBJ2-3, with 8 bases aligning to TRBD2. This CDR3 is 13 amino acids long. CDR1 and CDR2 from the germline V gene are LNHDA and SQIVND (reference sequence). V trimming: 6 bases; J trimming: 8 bases; junction bases outside the gene matches: 7. The chain's CDR3 is CASSQTSGSTQYF. CDR3 coding DNA: TGTGCCAGTAGCCAAACGAGCGGGAGTACGCAGTATTTT.

The chain is built from TRBV19 and TRBJ2-5; a possible D gene is TRBD2 (5 bases). Germline lookup yields CDR1 LNHDA and CDR2 SQIVND (reference sequence). The ends were cut back, 6 bases at V and 5 bases at J, with 13 bases in the middle. CDR3 length: 13 amino acids. CDR3 region: CASSQDSRETQYF. The CDR3 DNA is TGTGCCAGTAGCCAGGACTCAAGGGAGACCCAGTACTTC.

The J gene is TRBJ1-5, the V gene TRBV21-1; TRBD1 is the table's D call and was not checked against the DNA. TRBV21-1 has pseudogene status. This CDR3 has 20 residues. Here the CDR3 reads CASSPGTGGTLIPSNQPQHF. CDR3 in DNA: TGTGCCAGCAGCCCGGGGACAGGGGGCACGCTAATCCCTAGCAATCAGCCCCAGCATTTT.

The chain employs TRBV9 and TRBJ2-5; TRBD2 is a possible D gene (6 bases). The CDR3 is made up of 15 amino acids. The V and J ends lost 1 base and 9 bases respectively, with 19 bases between them. Per the germline V gene, CDR1 is SGDLS and CDR2 is YYNGEE. CDR3 in amino acids: CASSVWSRDSEAQYF. Written as DNA, the CDR3 is TGTGCCAGCAGCGTATGGTCCCGGGACTCGGAGGCCCAGTACTTC.

The rearrangement links TRBV4-2 to TRBJ2-1; maybe TRBD2 (6 bases). The V gene's germline CDR1 is LGHNA and CDR2 YNFKEQ. Between the trimmed V and J ends, which lost 4 bases and 0 bases, there was a span of 10 bases. There are 15 residues in the CDR3. CDR3 in DNA: TGTGCCAGCAGCCCACGACTAGGCTCCTACAATGAGCAGTTCTTC. Translating gives CASSPRLGSYNEQFF.

J is TRBJ2-3 and V is TRBV10-2; TRBD2 matches 13 bases. CDR3 size: 19 residues. CDR1 is WSHSY and CDR2 is SAAADI in the germline V gene. Losses at the gene ends were 6 bases for V and 2 bases for J; bases not matched to a gene: 14. The DNA for the CDR3 is TGCGCCAGCAGGGTCCGACTAGCGGGGGGCGAAACGTTCACAGATACGCAGTATTTT. This sequence encodes CASRVRLAGGETFTDTQYF.

This clone was seen more than once but under ten times. The chain carries TRBV7-3 and TRBJ2-7; D possibly corresponds to TRBD2 (6 bases). Germline V gene sequence: CDR1 SGHTA, CDR2 FQGTGA. The ends were cut back, 0 bases at V and 0 bases at J, with 18 bases in the middle. This CDR3 has 18 residues. CDR3 bases: TGTGCCAGCAGCTTAACGCCCGCCATGGAGGGGAGCTCCTACGAGCAGTACTTC. It translates to CASSLTPAMEGSSYEQYF.

The chain uses TRBV7-8 and TRBJ2-7; 8 positions agree with TRBD1. With V trimmed by 5 bases and J by 3 bases, 9 bases remained unmatched. CDR1 and CDR2 (germline): SGHVS, FQNEAQ. The CDR3 has 15 amino acids. CDR3 amino acids: CASSPPDREIYEQYF. CDR3 bases: TGTGCCAGCAGCCCCCCGGACAGGGAGATCTACGAGCAGTACTTC.

This chain links TRBV5-1 with TRBJ1-2; D is undetermined. CDR1 and CDR2 from the germline V gene are SGHRS and YFSETQ. V lost 1 base and J lost 0, with 10 bases in between. The CDR3 runs 15 residues. The CDR3 loop reads CASSLSGRSNYGYTF. CDR3 sequence (DNA): TGCGCCAGCAGCTTGTCGGGAAGATCTAACTATGGCTACACCTTC.

This sequence joins TRBV29-1 and TRBJ2-7; D is uncertain. Germline lookup yields CDR1 SQVTM and CDR2 ANQGSEA. The CDR3 is 12 residues long. The V gene lost 4 bases and the J gene lost 2 bases, with 9 bases spanning the gap. This CDR3 is CSVGTTTYEQYF. The CDR3 nucleotides are TGCAGCGTTGGAACTACCACCTACGAGCAGTACTTC.

This clone came up once. The rearrangement uses TRBV19 and TRBJ2-7; 7 nucleotides line up with TRBD2. The CDR3 has 15 amino acids. Trimming took 6 bases from V and 2 from J; bases not matched to a gene: 10. Germline-derived CDR1 and CDR2 are LNHDA and SQIVND (reference sequence). The CDR3 region is CASRMSGEGTYEQYF. Here the CDR3 DNA reads TGTGCCAGTAGGATGAGCGGGGAAGGAACCTACGAGCAGTACTTC.

The chain uses TRBV7-2 and TRBJ1-4; 7 nucleotides agree with TRBD1. This CDR3 contains 13 residues. In germline, CDR1 is SGHTA, CDR2 FQGNSA. Losses at the gene ends were 8 bases for V and 3 bases for J; bases not matched to a gene: 3. This CDR3 is CASEGQPNEKLFF. The CDR3 bases are TGTGCCAGCGAGGGACAGCCTAATGAAAAACTGTTTTTT.

The V gene is TRBV7-2, the J gene TRBJ2-5, with 9 nucleotides matching TRBD2. With 5 bases clipped from V and 6 bases from J, the junction kept 7 bases outside the gene matches. Germline V gene sequence: CDR1 SGHTA, CDR2 FQGNSA. The CDR3 consists of 14 residues. The CDR3 sequence: CASSVSGSSKTQYF. The CDR3 coding sequence is TGTGCCAGCAGCGTTAGCGGGAGTAGTAAGACCCAGTACTTC.

The chain links TRBV7-9 to TRBJ1-2, with no clear D. Germline values: CDR1 SEHNR, CDR2 FQNEAQ (reference sequence). V was cut by 5 bases and J by 1 base, with 11 bases left in between. This CDR3 comprises 14 residues. CDR3 region: CASSLETRNYGYTF. The CDR3 nucleotides are TGTGCCAGCAGCCTAGAAACGCGTAACTATGGCTACACCTTC.

This clone was counted once. The chain links TRBV7-6 to TRBJ2-3; TRBD1 might be the D (7 bases). The germline CDR1 and CDR2 sequences are SGHVS and FNYEAQ. Trimming removed 4 bases from V and 0 bases from J, with 14 bases in between. The CDR3 is made up of 16 amino acids. The CDR3 region has the DNA TGTGCCAGCAGCTCCCAGGGGGGTACTAGCACAGATACGCAGTATTTT. It specifies CASSSQGGTSTDTQYF.

V usage is TRBV19 and J usage is TRBJ2-7; 7 positions agree with TRBD1. The CDR3 totals 15 residues. Germline CDR1 is LNHDA and CDR2 is SQIVND (reference sequence). V shed 5 bases and J 1 base; nucleotides not matched to a gene: 8. CDR3 DNA: TGTGCCAGTAGTGGAATCGGGACAGTTTCCTACGAGCAGTACTTC. Amino acid sequence: CASSGIGTVSYEQYF.

V and J are TRBV28 and TRBJ2-1; 10 nucleotides match TRBD2. In germline, CDR1 is MDHEN, CDR2 SYDVKM. V was pared by 3 bases and J by 8 bases, with 7 bases of the junction left unmatched. The CDR3 spans 15 residues. CDR3 residues: CASSFMGTSEHEQFF. The CDR3 DNA sequence: TGTGCCAGCAGTTTTATGGGGACTAGCGAACATGAGCAGTTCTTC.

The chain joins TRBV10-1 to TRBJ2-3; 10 positions agree with TRBD1. This CDR3 has 16 amino acids. The V segment lost 6 bases and the J segment 3 bases; nucleotides outside the gene matches: 9. The V gene's germline CDR1 is WNHNN and CDR2 SYGVQD (reference sequence). The CDR3 DNA is TGCGCCAGCAGCGATCGACAGGGGGCAGTTACAGATACGCAGTATTTT. The encoded protein is CASSDRQGAVTDTQYF.

The rearrangement uses TRBV29-1 and TRBJ2-7; 8 bases match TRBD2. The CDR3 runs 15 residues. CDR1 is SQVTM, CDR2 ANQGSEA, per germline. With 4 bases clipped from V and 0 bases from J, the junction kept 8 bases outside the gene matches. CDR3 protein: CSVALRLASSYEQYF. The CDR3 nucleotides read TGCAGCGTTGCACTGAGACTAGCGAGCTCCTACGAGCAGTACTTC.

The V gene is TRBV19, the J gene TRBJ1-3; no clear D. The CDR3 is 13 residues long. In germline, CDR1 is LNHDA, CDR2 SQIVND (reference sequence). The germline V and J ends were trimmed by 6 bases and 3 bases, with 9 bases remaining between them. The CDR3 nucleotides are TGTGCCAGTAGGATAAGAGATGGAAACACCATATATTTT. Translation gives CASRIRDGNTIYF.

The chain has TRBV7-6 and TRBJ1-2, with 9 bases lining up with TRBD1. Germline values: CDR1 SGHVS, CDR2 FNYEAQ. The CDR3 is 14 amino acids. V lost 5 bases, J lost 4 bases, and 5 bases stayed unmatched. The DNA of the CDR3 is TGTGCCAGCAGCGACAGGGGGTCGGGCTATGGCTACACCTTC. This sequence encodes CASSDRGSGYGYTF.

V gene TRBV6-1 combines with J gene TRBJ2-1; possibly TRBD2 for D (5 bases). Trimming cost V 4 bases and J 2 bases, with 15 bases left between them. Germline CDR1 MNHNS, CDR2 SASEGT. The CDR3 is 16 amino acids. DNA of the CDR3: TGTGCCAGCAGTGCCTTAGCGCGGCCTCCCTACAATGAGCAGTTCTTC. Protein product: CASSALARPPYNEQFF.

V is TRBV6-1 and J is TRBJ2-2; no clear D. The CDR3 totals 14 residues. Germline CDR1 and CDR2: MNHNS and SASEGT. V was shortened by 4 bases and J by 0 bases, with 6 bases between the two germline ends. CDR3 loop: CASSAETNTGELFF. The CDR3 nucleotides are TGTGCCAGCAGTGCCGAGACGAACACCGGGGAGCTGTTTTTT.